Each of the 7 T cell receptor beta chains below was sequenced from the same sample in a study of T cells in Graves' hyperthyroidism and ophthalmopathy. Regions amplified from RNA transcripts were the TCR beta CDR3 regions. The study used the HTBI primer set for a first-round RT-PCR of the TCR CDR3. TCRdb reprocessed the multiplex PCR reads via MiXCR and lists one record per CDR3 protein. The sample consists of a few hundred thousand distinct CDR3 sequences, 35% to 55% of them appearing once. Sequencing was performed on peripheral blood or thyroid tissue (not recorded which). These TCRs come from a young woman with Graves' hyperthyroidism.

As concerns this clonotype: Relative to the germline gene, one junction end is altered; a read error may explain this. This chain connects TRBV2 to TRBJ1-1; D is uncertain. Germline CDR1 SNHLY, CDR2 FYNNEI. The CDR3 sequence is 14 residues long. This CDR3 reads CAISEAWQSSEAFF. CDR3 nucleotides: TGTGCCATCAGTGAAGCGTGGCAGTCCTCTGAAGCTTTCTTT.

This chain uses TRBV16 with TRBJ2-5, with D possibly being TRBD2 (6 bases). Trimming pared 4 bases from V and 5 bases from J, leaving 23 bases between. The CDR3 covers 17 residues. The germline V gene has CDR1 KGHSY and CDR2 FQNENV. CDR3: CASSPRGSPEGGETQYF. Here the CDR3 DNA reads TGTGCCAGCAGCCCTCGGGGATCTCCGGAGGGTGGGGAGACCCAGTACTTC.

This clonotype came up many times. DNA for the CDR3: TGTGCCACCAGCAGAGAGGGAGGGCTCCCCTATGGCTACACCTTC. Amino acid sequence: CATSREGGLPYGYTF. This chain links TRBV15 with TRBJ1-2, with no clear D. The V gene's germline CDR1 is LNHNV and CDR2 YYDKDF (reference sequence). Trimming cost V 0 bases and J 4 bases, with 12 bases left between them. The CDR3 is 15 amino acids.

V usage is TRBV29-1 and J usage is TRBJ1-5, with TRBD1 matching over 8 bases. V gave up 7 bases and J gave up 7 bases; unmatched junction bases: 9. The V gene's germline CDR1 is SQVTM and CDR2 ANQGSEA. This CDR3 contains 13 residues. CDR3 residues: CSGTGFFFQPQHF. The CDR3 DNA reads TGCAGCGGGACAGGGTTTTTCTTCCAGCCCCAGCATTTT.

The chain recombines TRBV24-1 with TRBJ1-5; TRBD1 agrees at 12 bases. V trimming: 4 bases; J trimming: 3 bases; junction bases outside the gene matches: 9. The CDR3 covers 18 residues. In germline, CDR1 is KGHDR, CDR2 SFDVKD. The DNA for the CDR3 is TGTGCCACCAGTGAAGGTCGGGGGACAGGGGGCAACAATCAGCCCCAGCATTTT. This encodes CATSEGRGTGGNNQPQHF.

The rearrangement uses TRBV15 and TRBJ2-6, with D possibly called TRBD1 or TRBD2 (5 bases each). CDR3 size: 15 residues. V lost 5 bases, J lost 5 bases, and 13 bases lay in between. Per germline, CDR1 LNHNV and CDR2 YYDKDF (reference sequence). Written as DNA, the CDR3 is TGTGCCACCAGCGGACACGGGATTAGGGCCAACGTCCTGACTTTC. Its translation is CATSGHGIRANVLTF.

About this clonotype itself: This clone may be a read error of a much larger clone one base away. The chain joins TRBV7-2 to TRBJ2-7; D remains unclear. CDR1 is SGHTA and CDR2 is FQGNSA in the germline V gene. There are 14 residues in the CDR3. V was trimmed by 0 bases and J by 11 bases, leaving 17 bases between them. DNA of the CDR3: TGTGCCAGCAGCTTAGCGTTGGCTAGGGATGAGAAGTACTTC. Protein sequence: CASSLALARDEKYF. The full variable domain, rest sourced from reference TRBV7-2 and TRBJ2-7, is GAGVSQSPSNKVTEKGKDVELRCDPISGHTALYWYRQSLGQGLEFLIYFQGNSAPDKSGLPSDRFSAERTGGSVSTLTIQRTQQEDSAVYLCASSLALARDEKYFGPGTRLTVT.